The clone carrying this T cell receptor beta chain was seen a few times. What it binds is unknown. Unique molecular identifiers were carried by the TCR beta cDNA libraries. TCRdb analysed the PCR reads with MiXCR anew, one entry per CDR3 protein. The table shows fewer than 900,000 distinct CDR3 sequences, with 46% occurring only once. There are 15 residues in the CDR3. Trimming took off 0 bases at V and 0 bases at J, with 12 bases between the two ends. CDR1 DFQATT and CDR2 SNEGSKA come from the germline V gene (reference sequence). These data are taken from a study of post-analysis software for immune sequencing data. Study-wide findings and caveats: F measure showed strong co-clustering of same-batch samples. With TRBV5-6, TRBV5-1 and TRBV20-1 included, about five TRBV segments were more frequent in patients than in controls.

The chain joins TRBV20-1 to TRBJ2-7; the D is unclear. The specimen sequenced was blood. The clonotype was recovered from a girl under 18 with multiple sclerosis. The CDR3 sequence is CSARDPSSSSYEQYF. The CDR3 DNA is TGCAGTGCTAGAGATCCGAGTTCGAGCTCCTACGAGCAGTACTTC.